The present T cell receptor (beta chain) was sequenced within a study of shared clonotypes between healthy human individuals. Deep-level running was used for the assay. This table comes from immunoSEQ multiplex PCR, and its TCRdb copy is limited to in-frame clones, with some not included. Found here are hundreds of thousands of clones, roughly four fifths of them singletons; the top ten hold about 11%. Input material: PBMCs. This clonotype was sampled from a woman in her forties in good health. Some clones in this sample may be carry-over from other donors' samples.

CDR3 in DNA: TGTGCCAGCAGGTGGGCTGGCACCCACTCTGGGGCCAACGTCCTGACTTTC. Translation gives CASRWAGTHSGANVLTF. The chain recombines TRBV11-2 with TRBJ2-6; D not certain. CDR1 and CDR2 from the germline V gene are SGHAT and FQNNGV. V was clipped by 6 bases and J by 0 bases, with 15 bases between them. CDR3 size: 17 residues. The full variable domain, completed using reference TRBV11-2 and TRBJ2-6, is EAGVAQSPRYKIIEKRQSVAFWCNPISGHATLYWYQQILGQGPKLLIQFQNNGVVDDSQLPKDRFSAERLKGVDSTLKIQPAKLEDSAVYLCASRWAGTHSGANVLTFGAGSRLTVL.